The clone carrying this T cell receptor (beta chain) was counted a few times. The antigen remains unidentified. This CDR3 is also generated by other DNA sequences in the sample. CDR1 and CDR2 from the germline V gene are SGHRS and YFSETQ. Trimming cost V 1 base and J 3 bases; bases outside gene matches: 1. This CDR3 comprises 14 residues. This specimen comes from a study of cytomegalovirus exposure and HLA in healthy donors. Study-level background: The approximately 130 validation repertoires and the approximately 630 first-cohort repertoires shared a platform, a later analysis reported.

Clones were read by immunoSEQ multiplex PCR, and TCRdb kept only the in-frame ones, dropping some. The data show some 240,000 clones, less than 85% seen once. Findings of the study overall: Overall, roughly 160 TCR beta chains were annotated as cytomegalovirus-associated. TCR clusters originating in the first cohort tended to co-occur in the approximately 120 validation repertoires, according to a later analysis.

The sequence derives from a woman between 18 and 30 years old in good health and CMV-seronegative. The V gene is TRBV5-1, the J gene TRBJ1-2, with TRBD1 matching over 9 bases. Source material: PBMCs. The CDR3 loop reads CASSLWDRDYGYTF. In nucleotides, the CDR3 is TGCGCCAGCAGCTTGTGGGACAGGGACTATGGCTACACCTTC.